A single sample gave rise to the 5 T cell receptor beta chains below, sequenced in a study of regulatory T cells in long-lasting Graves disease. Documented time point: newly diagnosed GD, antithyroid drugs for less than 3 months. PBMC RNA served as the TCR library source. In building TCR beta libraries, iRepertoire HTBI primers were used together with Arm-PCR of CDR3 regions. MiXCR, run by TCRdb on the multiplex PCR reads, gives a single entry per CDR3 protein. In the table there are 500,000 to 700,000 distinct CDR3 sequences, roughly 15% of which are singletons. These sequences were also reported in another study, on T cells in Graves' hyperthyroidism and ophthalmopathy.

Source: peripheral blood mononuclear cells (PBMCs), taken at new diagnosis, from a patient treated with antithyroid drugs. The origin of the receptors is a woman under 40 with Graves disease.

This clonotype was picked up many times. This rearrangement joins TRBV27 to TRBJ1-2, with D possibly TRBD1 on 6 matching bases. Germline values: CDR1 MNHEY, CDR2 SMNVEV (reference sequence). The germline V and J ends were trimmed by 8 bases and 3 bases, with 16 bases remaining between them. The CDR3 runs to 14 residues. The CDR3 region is CASRMGGRHYGYTF. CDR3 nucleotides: TGTGCCAGCCGGATGGGGGGGCGCCACTATGGCTACACCTTC.

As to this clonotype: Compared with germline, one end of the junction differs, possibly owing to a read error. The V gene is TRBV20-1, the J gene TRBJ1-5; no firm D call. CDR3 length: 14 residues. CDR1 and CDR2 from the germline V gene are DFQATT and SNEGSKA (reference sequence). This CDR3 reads CSANTGLSNRPQHF. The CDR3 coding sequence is TGCAGTGCTAATACTGGTTTAAGCAATCGGCCCCAGCATTTT.

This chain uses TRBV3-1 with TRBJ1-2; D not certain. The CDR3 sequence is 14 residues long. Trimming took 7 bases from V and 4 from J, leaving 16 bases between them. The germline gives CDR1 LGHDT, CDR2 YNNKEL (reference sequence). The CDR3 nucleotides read TGTGCCAGCACGTCGAATTTAGTCGGCTATGGCTACACCTTC. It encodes CASTSNLVGYGYTF. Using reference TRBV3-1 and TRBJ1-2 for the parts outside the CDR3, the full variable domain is DTAVSQTPKYLVTQMGNDKSIKCEQNLGHDTMYWYKQDSKKFLKIMFSYNNKELIINETVPNRFSPKSPDKAHLNLHINSLELGDSAVYFCASTSNLVGYGYTFGSGTRLTVV.

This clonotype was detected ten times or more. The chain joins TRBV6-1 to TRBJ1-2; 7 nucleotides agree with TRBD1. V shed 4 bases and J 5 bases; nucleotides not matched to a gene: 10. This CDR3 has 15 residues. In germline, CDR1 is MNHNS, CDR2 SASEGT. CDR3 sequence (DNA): TGTGCCAGCAGTGGTATCTCGGGACAGATTTATGGCTACACCTTC. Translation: CASSGISGQIYGYTF.

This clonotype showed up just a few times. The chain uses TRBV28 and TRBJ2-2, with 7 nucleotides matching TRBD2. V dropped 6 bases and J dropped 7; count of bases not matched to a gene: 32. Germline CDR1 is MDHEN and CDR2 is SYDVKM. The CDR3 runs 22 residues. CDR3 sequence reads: CASRTLSGGRSSLVVLGGELFF. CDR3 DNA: TGTGCCAGCAGGACCCTGTCGGGGGGAAGATCCTCGCTGGTCGTTTTGGGCGGGGAGCTGTTTTTT.